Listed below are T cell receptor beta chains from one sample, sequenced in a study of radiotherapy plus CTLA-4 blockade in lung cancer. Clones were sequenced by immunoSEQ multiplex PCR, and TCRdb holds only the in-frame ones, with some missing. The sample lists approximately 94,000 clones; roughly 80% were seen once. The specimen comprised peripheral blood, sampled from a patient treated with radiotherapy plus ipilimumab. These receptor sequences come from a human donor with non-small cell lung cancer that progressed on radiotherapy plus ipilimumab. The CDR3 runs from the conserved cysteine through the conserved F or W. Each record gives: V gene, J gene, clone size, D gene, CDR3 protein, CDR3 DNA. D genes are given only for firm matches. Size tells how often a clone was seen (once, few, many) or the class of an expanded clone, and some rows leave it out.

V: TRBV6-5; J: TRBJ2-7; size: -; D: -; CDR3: CASSSLYEQYF; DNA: TGTGCCAGCAGTTCACTTTACGAGCAGTACTTC
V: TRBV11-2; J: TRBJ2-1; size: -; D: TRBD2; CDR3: CASSSVTSGRANEQFF; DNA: TGTGCCAGCAGCTCCGTGACTAGCGGGAGGGCCAATGAGCAGTTCTTC
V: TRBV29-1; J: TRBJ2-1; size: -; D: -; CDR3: CSVEAEGGEQFF; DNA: TGCAGCGTTGAAGCGGAAGGGGGTGAGCAGTTCTTC
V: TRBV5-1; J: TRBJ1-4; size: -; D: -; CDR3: CASSDPGKGEEKLFF; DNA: TGCGCCAGCAGCGATCCAGGGAAGGGGGAGGAAAAACTGTTTTTT
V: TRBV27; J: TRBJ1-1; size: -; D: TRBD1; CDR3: CASSPAGGNTEAFF; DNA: TGTGCCAGCAGCCCCGCAGGGGGGAACACTGAAGCTTTCTTT
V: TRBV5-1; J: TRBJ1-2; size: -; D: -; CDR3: CASRDGTTNYGYTF; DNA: TGCGCCAGCCGCGACGGAACGACTAACTATGGCTACACCTTC
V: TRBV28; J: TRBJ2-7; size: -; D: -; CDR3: CASSLGTYEQYF; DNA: TGTGCCAGCAGTTTAGGGACCTACGAGCAGTACTTC
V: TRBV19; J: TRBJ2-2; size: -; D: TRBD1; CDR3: CASSMILRGLGGELFF; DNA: TGTGCCAGTAGTATGATCCTCAGGGGGCTTGGCGGGGAGCTGTTTTTT
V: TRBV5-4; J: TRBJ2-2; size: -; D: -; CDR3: CASSLPSATGELFF; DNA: TGTGCCAGCAGCTTGCCTAGCGCCACCGGGGAGCTGTTTTTT
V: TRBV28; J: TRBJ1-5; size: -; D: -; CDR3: CATGLGYSNQPQHF; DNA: TGTGCCACCGGACTGGGATATAGCAATCAGCCCCAGCATTTT
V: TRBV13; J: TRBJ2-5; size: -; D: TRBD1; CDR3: CASSLPGGSETQYF; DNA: TGTGCCAGCAGCTTACCAGGGGGCTCAGAGACCCAGTACTTC
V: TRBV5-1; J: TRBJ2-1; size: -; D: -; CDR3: CASSLESTSYNEQFF; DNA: TGCGCCAGCAGCTTGGAGAGCACGTCATACAATGAGCAGTTCTTC
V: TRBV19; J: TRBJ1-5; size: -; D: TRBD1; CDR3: CASSTGQVLQPQHF; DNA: TGTGCCAGTAGTACGGGACAGGTTCTTCAGCCCCAGCATTTT
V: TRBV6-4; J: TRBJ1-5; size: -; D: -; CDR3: CASSDSMWSYQPQHF; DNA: TGTGCCAGCAGTGACTCGATGTGGTCATATCAGCCCCAGCATTTT
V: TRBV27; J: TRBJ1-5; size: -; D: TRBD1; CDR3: CASRGTGDYSNQPQHF; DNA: TGTGCCAGCAGGGGGACAGGCGATTATAGCAATCAGCCCCAGCATTTT
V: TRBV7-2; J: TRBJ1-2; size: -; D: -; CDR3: CASSLGGRGKGYPF; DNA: TGTGCCAGCAGCTTAGGGGGACGGGGAAAGGGCTATCCCTTC
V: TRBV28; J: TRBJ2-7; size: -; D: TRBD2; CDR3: CASSLSAGRRASTYEQYF; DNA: TGTGCCAGCAGTTTATCTGCCGGGAGGAGGGCCAGCACCTACGAGCAGTACTTC
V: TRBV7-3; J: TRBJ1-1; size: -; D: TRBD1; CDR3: CASSAQGMMNTEAFF; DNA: TGTGCCAGCAGCGCACAGGGGATGATGAACACTGAAGCTTTCTTT
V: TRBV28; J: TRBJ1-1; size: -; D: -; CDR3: CASREYRVGNTEAFF; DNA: TGTGCCAGCAGGGAATACAGGGTTGGGAACACTGAAGCTTTCTTT
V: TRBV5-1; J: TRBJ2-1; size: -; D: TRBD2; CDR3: CASSWGGLASYNEQFF; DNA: TGCGCCAGCAGCTGGGGGGGACTAGCGTCCTACAATGAGCAGTTCTTC
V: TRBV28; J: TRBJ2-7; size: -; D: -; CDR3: CASSSPRLGTYEQYF; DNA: TGTGCCAGCAGTTCCCCCCGACTAGGCACCTACGAGCAGTACTTC
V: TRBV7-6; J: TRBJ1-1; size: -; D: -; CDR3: CASSPRRLGGTEAFF; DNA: TGTGCCAGCAGCCCCCGTCGGTTGGGGGGCACTGAAGCTTTCTTT
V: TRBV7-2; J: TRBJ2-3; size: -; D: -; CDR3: CASSLSRLTDTQYF; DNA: TGTGCCAGCAGCTTGTCTAGACTGACAGATACGCAGTATTTT
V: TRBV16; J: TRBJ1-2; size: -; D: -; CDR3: CASSQSEGPVSYTF; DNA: TGTGCCAGCAGCCAATCCGAGGGACCGGTGAGCTACACCTTC
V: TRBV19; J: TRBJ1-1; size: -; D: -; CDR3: CASSIQGNTEAFF; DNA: TGTGCCAGTAGTATTCAGGGGAACACTGAAGCTTTCTTT
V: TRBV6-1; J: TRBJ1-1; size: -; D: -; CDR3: CASRQRRGRTEAFF; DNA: TGTGCCAGCAGGCAGAGACGGGGTAGGACTGAAGCTTTCTTT
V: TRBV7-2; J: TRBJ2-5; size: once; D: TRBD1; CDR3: CASSYGDRKETQYF; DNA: TGTGCCAGCAGCTACGGGGACAGAAAAGAGACCCAGTACTTC
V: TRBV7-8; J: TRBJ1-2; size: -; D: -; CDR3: CASSLGGNGYTF; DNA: TGTGCCAGCAGCTTAGGAGGGAATGGCTACACCTTC
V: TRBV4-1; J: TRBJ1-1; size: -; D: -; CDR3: CASSIRDTFTEAFF; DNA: TGCGCCAGCAGCATCCGGGACACTTTCACTGAAGCTTTCTTT
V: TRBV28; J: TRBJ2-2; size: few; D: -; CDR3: CASSLVQRGGELFF; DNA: TGTGCCAGCAGTTTAGTCCAGCGCGGCGGGGAGCTGTTTTTT
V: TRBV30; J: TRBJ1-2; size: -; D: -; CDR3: CAWSVLSNRLNYGYTF; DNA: TGTGCCTGGAGTGTACTAAGTAACCGCCTTAACTATGGCTACACCTTC
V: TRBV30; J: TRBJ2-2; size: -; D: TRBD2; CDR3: CAWKLAGLTGELFF; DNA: TGTGCCTGGAAACTAGCGGGGCTCACCGGGGAGCTGTTTTTT
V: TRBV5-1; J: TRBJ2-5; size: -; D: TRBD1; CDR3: CASSYGTGGGGETQYF; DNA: TGCGCCAGCAGCTATGGAACAGGGGGAGGTGGAGAGACCCAGTACTTC
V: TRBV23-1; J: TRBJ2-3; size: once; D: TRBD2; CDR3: CASSQRGGNRYVAQYF; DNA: TGCGCCAGCAGTCAACGGGGGGGGAACAGATATGTGGCGCAGTATTTT
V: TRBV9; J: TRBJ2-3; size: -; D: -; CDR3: CASSVDQPGADTQYF; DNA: TGTGCCAGCAGCGTAGACCAGCCCGGCGCAGATACGCAGTATTTT
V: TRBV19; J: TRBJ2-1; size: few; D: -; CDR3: CASSLFTDQFF; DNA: TGTGCCAGTAGTCTCTTCACCGATCAGTTCTTC
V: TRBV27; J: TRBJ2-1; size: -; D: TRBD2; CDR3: CASTLSGTSYNEQFF; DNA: TGTGCCAGCACCTTGAGCGGGACCTCTTACAATGAGCAGTTCTTC
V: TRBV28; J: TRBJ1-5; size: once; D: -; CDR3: CASTEGNQPQHF; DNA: TGTGCCAGCACGGAGGGGAATCAGCCCCAGCATTTT
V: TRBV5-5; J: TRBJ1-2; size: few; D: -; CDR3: CASSLREAGPTGGYTF; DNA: TGTGCCAGCAGCTTGAGGGAGGCGGGCCCGACCGGGGGCTACACCTTC
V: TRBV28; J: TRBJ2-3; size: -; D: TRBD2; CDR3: CASSPGTSGRRNTQYF; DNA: TGTGCCAGCAGCCCTGGGACTAGCGGGAGGAGGAATACGCAGTATTTT
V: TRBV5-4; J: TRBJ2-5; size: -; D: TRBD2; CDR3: CASSLAGRQETQYF; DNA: TGTGCCAGCAGCTTGGCCGGGAGGCAAGAGACCCAGTACTTC
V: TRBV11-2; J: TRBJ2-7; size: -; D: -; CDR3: CASSFVIRADSSYEQYF; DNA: TGTGCCAGCAGCTTCGTTATTAGGGCAGATAGCTCCTACGAGCAGTACTTC
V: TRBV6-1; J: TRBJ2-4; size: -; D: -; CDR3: CASSESLDIQYF; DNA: TGTGCCAGCAGTGAGTCTCTTGACATTCAGTACTTC
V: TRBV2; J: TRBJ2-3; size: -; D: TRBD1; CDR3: CASSNRGSSTDTQYF; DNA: TGTGCCAGCAGTAACAGGGGATCTAGCACAGATACGCAGTATTTT
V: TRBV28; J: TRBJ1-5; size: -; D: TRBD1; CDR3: CASSLPGGQPQHF; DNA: TGTGCCAGCAGTTTGCCAGGGGGCCAGCCCCAGCATTTT
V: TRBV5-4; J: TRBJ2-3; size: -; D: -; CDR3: CASSFLSADTQYF; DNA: TGTGCCAGCAGCTTTCTGAGCGCAGATACGCAGTATTTT
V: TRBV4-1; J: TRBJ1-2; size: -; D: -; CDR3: CASSQAVGVYGYTF; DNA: TGCGCCAGCAGCCAAGCTGTGGGGGTATATGGCTACACCTTC
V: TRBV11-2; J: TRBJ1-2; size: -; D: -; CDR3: CASSLDGGSGGYTF; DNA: TGTGCCAGCAGCTTAGACGGGGGGAGTGGTGGCTACACCTTC
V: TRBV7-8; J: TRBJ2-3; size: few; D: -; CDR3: CASSPVAGGPVDTQYF; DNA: TGTGCCAGCAGCCCTGTGGCCGGGGGGCCTGTGGATACGCAGTATTTT
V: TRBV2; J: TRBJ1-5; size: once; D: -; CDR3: CASSEGGFSNQPQHF; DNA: TGTGCCAGCAGTGAGGGGGGTTTCAGCAATCAGCCCCAGCATTTT
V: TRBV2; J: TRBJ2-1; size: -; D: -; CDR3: CASSAEGPLAGYNEQFF; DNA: TGTGCCAGCAGCGCCGAAGGGCCCCTCGCGGGTTACAATGAGCAGTTCTTC
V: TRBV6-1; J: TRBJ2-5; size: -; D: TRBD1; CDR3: CASSDDREQETQYF; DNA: TGTGCCAGCAGTGATGACAGGGAGCAGGAGACCCAGTACTTC
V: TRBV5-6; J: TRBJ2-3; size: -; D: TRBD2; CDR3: CASSLGAGGPTDTQYF; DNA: TGTGCCAGCAGCTTGGGAGCGGGAGGCCCCACAGATACGCAGTATTTT
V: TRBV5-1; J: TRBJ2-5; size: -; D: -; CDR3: CASSLAPAPPRWPQYF; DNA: TGCGCCAGCAGCTTGGCCCCGGCGCCCCCAAGATGGCCCCAGTACTTC
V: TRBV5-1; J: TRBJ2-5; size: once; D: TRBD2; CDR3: CASSLGAIAGAETQYF; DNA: TGCGCCAGCAGCTTAGGCGCGATAGCGGGAGCGGAGACCCAGTACTTC
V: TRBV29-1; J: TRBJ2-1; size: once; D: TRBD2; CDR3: CSVPPPGLAGVEQFF; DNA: TGCAGCGTCCCACCCCCGGGACTAGCGGGAGTAGAGCAGTTCTTC
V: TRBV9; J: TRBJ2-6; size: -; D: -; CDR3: CASSVVGSGANVLTF; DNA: TGTGCCAGCAGCGTAGTTGGCTCTGGGGCCAACGTCCTGACTTTC
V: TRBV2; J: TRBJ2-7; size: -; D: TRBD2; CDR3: CASNPTRGIAGGRSYEQYF; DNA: TGTGCCAGCAATCCCACCAGGGGAATAGCGGGGGGGCGTTCTTACGAGCAGTACTTC
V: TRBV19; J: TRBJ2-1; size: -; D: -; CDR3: CASSIGGAGSNEQFF; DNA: TGTGCCAGTAGTATAGGGGGCGCGGGCTCCAATGAGCAGTTCTTC
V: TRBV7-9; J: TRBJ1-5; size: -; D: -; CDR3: CASSLDGAVNQPQHF; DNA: TGTGCCAGCAGCTTAGACGGGGCTGTGAATCAGCCCCAGCATTTT